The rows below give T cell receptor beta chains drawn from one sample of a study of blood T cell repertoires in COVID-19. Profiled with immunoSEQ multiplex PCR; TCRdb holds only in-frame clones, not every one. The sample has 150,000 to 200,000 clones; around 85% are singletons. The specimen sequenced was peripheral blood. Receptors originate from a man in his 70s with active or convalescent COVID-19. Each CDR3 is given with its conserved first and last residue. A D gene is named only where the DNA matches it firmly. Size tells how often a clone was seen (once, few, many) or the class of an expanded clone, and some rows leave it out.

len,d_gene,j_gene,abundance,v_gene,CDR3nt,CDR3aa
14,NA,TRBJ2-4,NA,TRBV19,TGTGCCAGTAGGGACAGCCCAGCCAAAAACATTCAGTACTTC,CASRDSPAKNIQYF
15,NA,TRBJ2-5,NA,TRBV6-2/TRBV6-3,TGTGCCAGCACCCCCGCGGCCAGGGGTGTGGAGACCCAGTACTTC,CASTPAARGVETQYF
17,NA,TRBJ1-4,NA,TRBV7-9,TGTGCCAGCAGCTTATGGCGGGGGCAAGCAACTAATGAAAAACTGTTTTTT,CASSLWRGQATNEKLFF
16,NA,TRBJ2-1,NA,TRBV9,TGTGCCAGCAGCGTAGCTGGGAACATCGGGGACAATGAGCAGTTCTTC,CASSVAGNIGDNEQFF
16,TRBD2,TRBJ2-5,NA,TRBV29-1,TGCAGCGTAAGTGGTGGGGCTAGCGGGAGCCAAGAGACCCAGTACTTC,CSVSGGASGSQETQYF
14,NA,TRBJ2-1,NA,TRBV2,TGTGCCAGCAGTGACAAAAACTGGTACAATGAGCAGTTCTTC,CASSDKNWYNEQFF
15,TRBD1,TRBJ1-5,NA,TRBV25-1,TGTGCCAGCACCCGTACCGTCGGACAGGGAGAGCCCCAGCATTTT,CASTRTVGQGEPQHF
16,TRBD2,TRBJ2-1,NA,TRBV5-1,TGCGCCAGCAGCCTAATAGCGGGAGTATCCTACAATGAGCAGTTCTTC,CASSLIAGVSYNEQFF
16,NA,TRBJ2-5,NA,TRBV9,TGTGCCAGCAGCGCCGCAGGAGGGGGGGCCCAAGAGACCCAGTACTTC,CASSAAGGGAQETQYF
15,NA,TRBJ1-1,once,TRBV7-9,TGTGCCAGCAGCTTAGCCCGGGGTCTGAACACTGAAGCTTTCTTT,CASSLARGLNTEAFF
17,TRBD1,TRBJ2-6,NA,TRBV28,TGTGCCAGCAGTAACCGGGACAGGGGGGCCGGGGCCAACGTCCTGACTTTC,CASSNRDRGAGANVLTF
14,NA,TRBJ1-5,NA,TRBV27,TGTGCCAGCAGTTTCCAGGGTTTAAATCAGCCCCAGCATTTT,CASSFQGLNQPQHF